The 18 T cell receptor beta chains reported below all come from one sample, sequenced in a study of early T cells in non-severe SARS-CoV-2 infection. MiXCR was run by TCRdb on the 5' RACE reads, yielding one entry per CDR3 protein. The table lists about 25,000 distinct CDR3 sequences, about 4.5% of them singletons. The sample was whole blood. Every receptor here comes from an adult who was a healthcare worker with PCR-confirmed SARS-CoV-2 infection or an uninfected control (not recorded which).

This clonotype was seen ten or more times. J is TRBJ2-1 and V is TRBV6-2 or TRBV6-3; the match to TRBD2 covers 7 bases. The junction had 21 bases not matched to a gene; V was cut back by 6 bases and J by 10 bases. The CDR3 consists of 17 residues. Looked up from germline, CDR1 is MNHEY and CDR2 is SVGEGT. This chain's CDR3 is CASSNGPLAVRFSEQFF. The CDR3 DNA sequence: TGTGCCAGCAGCAACGGCCCGCTAGCGGTTAGGTTCTCCGAGCAGTTCTTC.

This clonotype was counted at least ten times. This chain links TRBV28 with TRBJ1-3; D possibly corresponds to TRBD1 (5 bases). The CDR3 is made up of 15 amino acids. CDR1 is MDHEN and CDR2 is SYDVKM in the germline V gene. V shed 4 bases and J shed 0 bases, with 10 bases lying between them. Here the CDR3 DNA reads TGTGCCAGCAGTTCGGGACTGTTCTCTGGAAACACCATATATTTT. Translating gives CASSSGLFSGNTIYF.

The chain carries TRBV18 and TRBJ2-4; 7 bases align to TRBD1. V lost 5 bases, J lost 3 bases, and 4 bases stayed unmatched. The CDR3 sequence is 14 residues long. Germline V lookup: CDR1 KGHSH, CDR2 LQKENI. The CDR3 DNA follows: TGTGCCAGCTCAGCAGGGACAGTCAAAAACATTCAGTACTTC. The encoded protein is CASSAGTVKNIQYF.

This clonotype was recorded many times. CDR3 nucleotides: TGTGCCAGCAGCTTAGGCAGGGGAGTCACCGGGGAGCTGTTTTTT. Its protein is CASSLGRGVTGELFF. The chain carries TRBV7-6 and TRBJ2-2; tentative D call: TRBD1 (6 bases). V lost 1 base and J 4 bases, leaving 10 bases between the germline ends. CDR3 size: 15 residues. Germline V gene lookup returns CDR1 SGHVS and CDR2 FNYEAQ. The entire variable domain, with the rest obtained from reference TRBV7-6 and TRBJ2-2, is as follows: GAGVSQSPRYKVTKRGQDVALRCDPISGHVSLYWYRQALGQGPEFLTYFNYEAQQDKSGLPNDRFSAERPEGSISTLTIQRTEQRDSAMYRCASSLGRGVTGELFFGEGSRLTVL.

This clonotype was observed at least ten times. The chain is built from TRBV5-1 and TRBJ2-7, with 7 nucleotides matching TRBD2. Germline loops: CDR1 SGHRS, CDR2 YFSETQ. The CDR3 totals 14 residues. J was trimmed by 3 bases and V by 5 bases; bases with no gene match: 8. The CDR3 DNA is TGCGCCAGCAGGCAGCGGGACGGGTACTACGAGCAGTACTTC. It translates to CASRQRDGYYEQYF.

This clonotype was seen ten or more times. The chain combines TRBV9 with TRBJ2-3, with 7 positions matching TRBD2. This CDR3 is 19 amino acids long. Germline CDR1 reads SGDLS; CDR2 reads YYNGEE. The ends lost 0 bases at V and 5 bases at J; junction bases unmatched: 18. CDR3 loop: CASSVALIPRGGDGDTQYF. The CDR3 DNA is TGTGCCAGCAGCGTAGCCCTAATACCCCGGGGAGGGGATGGAGATACGCAGTATTTT.

This clonotype was seen only once. This is likely a read error, given that the CDR3 carries no conserved phenylalanine or tryptophan at its end. The DNA is left out, because the CDR3 cannot be placed on it with certainty; the CDR3 is given as TCRdb lists it. The CDR3 here is CSAKGTSGSQSYS. This rearrangement joins TRBV20-1 to TRBJ2-4; the D call TRBD2 from the table was never checked on the DNA. The CDR3 spans 13 amino acids, including both terminal residues. The V gene's germline CDR1 is DFQATT and CDR2 SNEGSKA (reference sequence).

This clonotype was seen ten or more times. This chain links TRBV5-1 with TRBJ1-5; D gene ambiguous. Trimming shortened V by 0 bases and J by 2 bases, and 9 bases separated the two germline ends. Germline CDR1 and CDR2: SGHRS and YFSETQ. This CDR3 region has 15 residues. As DNA, the CDR3 is TGCGCCAGCAGCTTGGACAGCGGGGGCAATCAGCCCCAGCATTTT. Translating it yields CASSLDSGGNQPQHF.

This clonotype was seen many times. V is TRBV29-1 and J is TRBJ1-1, with D unresolved. Germline V gene data show CDR1 as SQVTM and CDR2 as ANQGSEA. V was pared by 4 bases and J by 1 base, with 13 bases between. The CDR3 covers 14 residues. CDR3 loop: CSVVNFDPNTEAFF. As DNA, the CDR3 is TGCAGCGTTGTTAATTTCGACCCGAACACTGAAGCTTTCTTT.

This clonotype was detected a few times. The chain combines TRBV27 with TRBJ2-1; 8 nucleotides match TRBD2. V lost 6 bases, J lost 9 bases, and 13 bases stayed unmatched. CDR3 length: 15 amino acids. Germline loops: CDR1 MNHEY, CDR2 SMNVEV (reference sequence). CDR3 residues: CASRVAGLAGTEQFF. The CDR3 DNA reads TGTGCCAGCAGAGTTGCGGGATTAGCGGGAACTGAGCAGTTCTTC.

This clonotype showed up many times. The chain employs TRBV29-1 and TRBJ2-1, with 14 bases lining up with TRBD2. This CDR3 is 16 amino acids long. V was pared by 0 bases and J by 3 bases, with 1 base of the junction left unmatched. The germline V gene encodes CDR1 SQVTM and CDR2 ANQGSEA. In DNA, the CDR3 is TGCAGCGTTGAAGACGGACTAGCGGGAGGCTACAATGAGCAGTTCTTC. Its translation: CSVEDGLAGGYNEQFF.

This clonotype was seen ten or more times. This rearrangement joins TRBV20-1 to TRBJ1-2; no clear D. The CDR3 length is 11 residues. The V gene lost 6 bases and the J gene lost 4 bases, with 9 bases spanning the gap. Per the germline V gene, CDR1 is DFQATT and CDR2 is SNEGSKA (reference sequence). The CDR3 here is CSATQPYGYTF. The CDR3 DNA follows: TGCAGTGCCACACAGCCCTATGGCTACACCTTC.

A few counts support this clonotype. The chain combines TRBV21-1 with TRBJ1-1; TRBD1, the D gene given by the table, was not confirmed from the DNA. TRBV21-1 counts as a pseudogene. The CDR3 covers 15 residues. The CDR3 bases are TGTGCCAGCAGCAAAGAACCGGGACGAGACACTGAAGCTTTCTTT. It encodes CASSKEPGRDTEAFF.

The chain recombines TRBV12-3 or TRBV12-4 with TRBJ2-2; D is unresolved. The V end was cut by 7 bases, the J end by 1 base, with 10 bases between. This CDR3 has 14 residues. The CDR3 sequence is CASTRFRNTGELFF. CDR3 nucleotides: TGTGCCAGCACCAGATTCAGGAACACCGGGGAGCTGTTTTTT.

This clonotype occurred a few times. The gene calls are TRBV11-2 and TRBJ1-2, with D unresolved. The CDR3 totals 14 residues. The germline CDR1 and CDR2 sequences are SGHAT and FQNNGV. The V end was cut by 1 base, the J end by 7 bases, with 13 bases between. CDR3 residues: CASSLAHPAGGYTF. In DNA form, the CDR3 reads TGTGCCAGCAGCTTAGCACATCCTGCCGGTGGCTACACCTTC.

In its sample, this clonotype was seen many times. The chain employs TRBV5-1 and TRBJ2-2; possible D gene TRBD2, 6 bases. In germline, CDR1 is SGHRS, CDR2 YFSETQ. V lost 5 bases, J lost 0 bases, and 11 bases lay in between. The CDR3 runs to 15 residues. CDR3 in amino acids: CASRTGTSNTGELFF. The DNA for the CDR3 is TGCGCCAGCAGAACCGGGACTTCGAACACCGGGGAGCTGTTTTTT.

Many counts were recorded for this clonotype. This chain links TRBV20-1 with TRBJ2-7; D is unclear. The CDR3 is 11 residues long. Germline lookup yields CDR1 DFQATT and CDR2 SNEGSKA (reference sequence). V was trimmed by 0 bases and J by 6 bases, leaving 6 bases between them. CDR3 loop: CSARDLPEQYF. The CDR3, as DNA: TGCAGTGCTAGAGATCTTCCCGAGCAGTACTTC.

Ten or more counts support this clonotype. The chain uses TRBV20-1 and TRBJ2-3, with TRBD1 matching 8 bases. Germline lookup yields CDR1 DFQATT and CDR2 SNEGSKA (reference sequence). The V segment lost 3 bases and the J segment 5 bases; nucleotides outside the gene matches: 4. The CDR3 is made up of 13 amino acids. The CDR3, as DNA: TGCAGTGCTAGGCAGGGGGCGTTAGATACGCAGTATTTT. As protein: CSARQGALDTQYF.